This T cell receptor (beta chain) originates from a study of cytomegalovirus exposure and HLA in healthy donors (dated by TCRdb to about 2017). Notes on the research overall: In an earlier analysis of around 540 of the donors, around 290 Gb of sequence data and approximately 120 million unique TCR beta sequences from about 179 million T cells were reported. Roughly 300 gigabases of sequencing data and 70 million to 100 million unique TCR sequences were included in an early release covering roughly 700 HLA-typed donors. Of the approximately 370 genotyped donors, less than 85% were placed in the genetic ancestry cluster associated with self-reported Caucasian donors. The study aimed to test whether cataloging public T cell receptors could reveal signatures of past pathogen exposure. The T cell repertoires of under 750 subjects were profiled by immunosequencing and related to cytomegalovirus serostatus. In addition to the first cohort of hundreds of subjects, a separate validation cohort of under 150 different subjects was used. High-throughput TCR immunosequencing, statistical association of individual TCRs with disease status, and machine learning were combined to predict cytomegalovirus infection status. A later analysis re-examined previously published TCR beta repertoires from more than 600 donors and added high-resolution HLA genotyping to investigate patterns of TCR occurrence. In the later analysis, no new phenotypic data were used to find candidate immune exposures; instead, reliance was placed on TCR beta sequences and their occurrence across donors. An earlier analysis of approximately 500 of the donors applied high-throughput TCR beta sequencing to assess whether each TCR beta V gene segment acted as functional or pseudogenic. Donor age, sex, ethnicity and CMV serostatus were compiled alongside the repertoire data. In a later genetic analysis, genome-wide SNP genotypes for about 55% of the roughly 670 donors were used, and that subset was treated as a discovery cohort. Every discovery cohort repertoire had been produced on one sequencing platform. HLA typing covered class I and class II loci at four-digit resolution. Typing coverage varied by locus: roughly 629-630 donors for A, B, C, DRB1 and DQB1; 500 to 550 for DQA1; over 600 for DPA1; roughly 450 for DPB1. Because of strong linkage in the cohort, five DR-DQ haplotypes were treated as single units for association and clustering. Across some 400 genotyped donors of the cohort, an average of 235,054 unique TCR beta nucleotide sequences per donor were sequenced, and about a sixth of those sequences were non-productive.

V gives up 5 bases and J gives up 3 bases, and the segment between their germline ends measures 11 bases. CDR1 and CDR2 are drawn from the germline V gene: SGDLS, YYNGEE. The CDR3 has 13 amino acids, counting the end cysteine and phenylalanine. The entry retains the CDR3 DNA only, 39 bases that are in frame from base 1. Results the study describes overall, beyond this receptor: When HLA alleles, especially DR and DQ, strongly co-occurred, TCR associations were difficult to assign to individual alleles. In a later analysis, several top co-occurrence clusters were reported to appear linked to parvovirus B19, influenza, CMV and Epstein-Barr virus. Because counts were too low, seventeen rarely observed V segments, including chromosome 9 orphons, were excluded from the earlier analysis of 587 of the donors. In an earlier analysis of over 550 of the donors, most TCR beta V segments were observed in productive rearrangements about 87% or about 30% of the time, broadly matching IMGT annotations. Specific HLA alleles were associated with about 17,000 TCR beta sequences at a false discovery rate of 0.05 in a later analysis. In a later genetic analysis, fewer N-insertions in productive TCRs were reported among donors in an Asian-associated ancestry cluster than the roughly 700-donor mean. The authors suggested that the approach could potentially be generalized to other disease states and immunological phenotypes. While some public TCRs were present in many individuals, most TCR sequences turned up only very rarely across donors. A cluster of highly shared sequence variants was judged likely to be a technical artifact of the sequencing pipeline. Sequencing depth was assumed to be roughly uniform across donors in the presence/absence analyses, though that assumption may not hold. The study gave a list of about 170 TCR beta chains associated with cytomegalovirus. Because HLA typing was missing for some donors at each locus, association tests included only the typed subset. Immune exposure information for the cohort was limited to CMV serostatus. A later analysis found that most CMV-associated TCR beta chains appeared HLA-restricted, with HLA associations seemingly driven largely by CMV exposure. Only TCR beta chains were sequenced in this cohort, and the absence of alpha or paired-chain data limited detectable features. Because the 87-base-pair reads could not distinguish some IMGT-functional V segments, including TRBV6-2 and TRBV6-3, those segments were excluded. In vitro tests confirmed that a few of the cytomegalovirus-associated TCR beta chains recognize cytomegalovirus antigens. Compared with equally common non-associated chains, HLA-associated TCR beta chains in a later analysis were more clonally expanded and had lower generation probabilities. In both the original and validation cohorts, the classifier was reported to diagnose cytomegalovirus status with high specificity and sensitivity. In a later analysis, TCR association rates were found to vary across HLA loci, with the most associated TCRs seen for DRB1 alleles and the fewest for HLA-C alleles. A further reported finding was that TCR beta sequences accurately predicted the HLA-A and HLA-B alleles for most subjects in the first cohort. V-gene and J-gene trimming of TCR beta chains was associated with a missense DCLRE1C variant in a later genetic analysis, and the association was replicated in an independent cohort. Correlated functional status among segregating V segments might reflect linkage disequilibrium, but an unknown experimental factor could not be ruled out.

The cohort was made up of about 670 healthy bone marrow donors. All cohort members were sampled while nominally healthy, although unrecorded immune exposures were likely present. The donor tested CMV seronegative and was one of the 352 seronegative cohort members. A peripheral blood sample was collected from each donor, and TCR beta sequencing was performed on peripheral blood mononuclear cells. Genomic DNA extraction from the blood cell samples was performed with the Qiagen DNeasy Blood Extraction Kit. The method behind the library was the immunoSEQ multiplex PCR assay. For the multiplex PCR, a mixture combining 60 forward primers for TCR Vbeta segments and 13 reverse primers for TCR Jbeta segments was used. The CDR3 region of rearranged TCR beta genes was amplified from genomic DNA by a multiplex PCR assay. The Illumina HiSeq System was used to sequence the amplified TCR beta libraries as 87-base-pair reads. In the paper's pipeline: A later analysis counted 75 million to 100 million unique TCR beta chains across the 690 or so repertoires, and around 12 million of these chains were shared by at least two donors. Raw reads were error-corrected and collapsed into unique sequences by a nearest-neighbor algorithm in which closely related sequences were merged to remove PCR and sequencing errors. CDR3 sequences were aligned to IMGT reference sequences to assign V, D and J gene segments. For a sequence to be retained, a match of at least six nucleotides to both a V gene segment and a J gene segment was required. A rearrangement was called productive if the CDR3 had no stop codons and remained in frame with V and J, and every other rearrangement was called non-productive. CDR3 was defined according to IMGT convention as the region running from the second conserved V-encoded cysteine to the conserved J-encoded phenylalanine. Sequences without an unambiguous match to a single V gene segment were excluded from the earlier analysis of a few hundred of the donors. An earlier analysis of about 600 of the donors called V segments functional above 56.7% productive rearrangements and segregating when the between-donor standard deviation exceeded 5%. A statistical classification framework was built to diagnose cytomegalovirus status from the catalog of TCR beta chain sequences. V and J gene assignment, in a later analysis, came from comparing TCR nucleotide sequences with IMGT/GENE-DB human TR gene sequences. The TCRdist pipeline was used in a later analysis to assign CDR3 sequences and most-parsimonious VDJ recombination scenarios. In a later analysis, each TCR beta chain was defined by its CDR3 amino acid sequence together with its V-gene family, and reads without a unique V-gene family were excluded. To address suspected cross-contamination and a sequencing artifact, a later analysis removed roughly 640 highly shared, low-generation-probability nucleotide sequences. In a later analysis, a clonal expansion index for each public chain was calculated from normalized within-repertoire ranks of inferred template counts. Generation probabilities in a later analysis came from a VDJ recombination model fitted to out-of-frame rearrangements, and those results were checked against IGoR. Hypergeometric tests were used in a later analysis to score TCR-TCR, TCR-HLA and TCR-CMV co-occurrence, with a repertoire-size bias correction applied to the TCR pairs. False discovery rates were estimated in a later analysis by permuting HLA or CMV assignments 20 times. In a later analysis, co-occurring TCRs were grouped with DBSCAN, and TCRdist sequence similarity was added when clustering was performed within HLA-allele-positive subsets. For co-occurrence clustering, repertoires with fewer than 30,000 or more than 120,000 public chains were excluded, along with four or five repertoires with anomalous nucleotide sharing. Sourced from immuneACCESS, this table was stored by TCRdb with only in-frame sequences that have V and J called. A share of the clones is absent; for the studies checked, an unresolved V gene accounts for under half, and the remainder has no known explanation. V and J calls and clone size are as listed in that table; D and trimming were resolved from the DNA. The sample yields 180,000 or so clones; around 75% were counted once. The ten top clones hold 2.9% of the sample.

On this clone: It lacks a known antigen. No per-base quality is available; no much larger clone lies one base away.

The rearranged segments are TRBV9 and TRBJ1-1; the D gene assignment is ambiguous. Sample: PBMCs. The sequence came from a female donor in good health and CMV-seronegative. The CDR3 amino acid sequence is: CASRETGDTEAFF. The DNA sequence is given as TGTGCCAGCAGGGAGACCGGGGACACTGAAGCTTTCTTT.